This T cell receptor (beta chain) was sequenced in a study of CD4 T cells in relation to SARS-CoV-2 and coronaviruses. Across the whole study: TCR beta CDR3s were sequenced after roughly eleven-day antigen culture of PBMCs. Controls used an HIV-1 Nef peptide pool or no peptide.

Germline V gene sequence: CDR1 SGHRS, CDR2 YFSETQ. The ends lost 0 bases at V and 6 bases at J; junction bases unmatched: 5. This CDR3 comprises 15 residues. Produced via immunoSEQ multiplex PCR; TCRdb's table is partial and in-frame only. This sample has approximately 18,000 clones, with roughly 80% found just once. About this clone itself: Its specificity is not known.

CD4+ T cells from unexposed donors were obtained before the COVID-19 pandemic (2011-2018). Isolation of CD4+ T cells took place after around eleven days in culture. The origin of this receptor is a human donor in good health. Input material: CD4+ T cells from PBMCs, cultured in vitro. The chain has TRBV5-1 and TRBJ2-3; TRBD1 matches 9 bases. As DNA, the CDR3 is TGCGCCAGCAGCTTGGAACAGGGGGCGAAGGATACGCAGTATTTT. As protein: CASSLEQGAKDTQYF.